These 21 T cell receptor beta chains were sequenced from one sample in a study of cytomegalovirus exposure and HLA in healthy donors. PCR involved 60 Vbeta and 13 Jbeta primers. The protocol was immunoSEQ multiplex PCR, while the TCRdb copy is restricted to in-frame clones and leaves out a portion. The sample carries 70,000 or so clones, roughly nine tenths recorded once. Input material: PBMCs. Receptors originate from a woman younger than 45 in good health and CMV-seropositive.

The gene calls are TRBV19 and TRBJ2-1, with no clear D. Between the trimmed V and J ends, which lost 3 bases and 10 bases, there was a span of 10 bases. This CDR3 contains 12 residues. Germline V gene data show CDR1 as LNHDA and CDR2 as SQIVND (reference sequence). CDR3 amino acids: CASSILDSEQFF. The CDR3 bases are TGTGCCAGTAGTATCCTCGACTCGGAGCAGTTCTTC.

DNA of the CDR3: TGCGCCAGCAGCTTTTTAGGACTAGAGCTCTACAATGAGCAGTTCTTC. It specifies CASSFLGLELYNEQFF. The V and J genes are TRBV5-1 and TRBJ2-1; 7 bases are shared with TRBD2. CDR3 size: 16 residues. V gave up 2 bases and J gave up 3 bases; unmatched junction bases: 8. The germline gives CDR1 SGHRS, CDR2 YFSETQ.

The CDR3 bases are TGTGCCAGCAGCCCAAAAGGAGCTAGCGGGAGGAATGATGCCGGGGAGCTGTTTTTT. Its protein product is CASSPKGASGRNDAGELFF. The rearrangement joins TRBV4-2 to TRBJ2-2; TRBD2 matches at 11 bases. The germline CDR1 and CDR2 sequences are LGHNA and YNFKEQ. The CDR3 consists of 19 residues. The V and J ends lost 4 bases and 6 bases, in that order; junction bases with no gene match: 16.

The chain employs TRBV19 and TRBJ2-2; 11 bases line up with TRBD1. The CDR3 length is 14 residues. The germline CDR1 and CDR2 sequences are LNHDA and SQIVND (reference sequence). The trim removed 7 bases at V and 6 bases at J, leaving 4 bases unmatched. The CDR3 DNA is TGTGCCAGTAAGGACAGGGGGCGAGCCGGGGAGCTGTTTTTT. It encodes CASKDRGRAGELFF.

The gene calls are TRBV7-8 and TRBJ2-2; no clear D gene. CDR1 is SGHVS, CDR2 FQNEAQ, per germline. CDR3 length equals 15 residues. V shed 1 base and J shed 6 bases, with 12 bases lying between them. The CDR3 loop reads CASSLVRSFSGELFF. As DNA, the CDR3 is TGTGCCAGCAGCTTAGTCCGTTCGTTTTCCGGGGAGCTGTTTTTT.

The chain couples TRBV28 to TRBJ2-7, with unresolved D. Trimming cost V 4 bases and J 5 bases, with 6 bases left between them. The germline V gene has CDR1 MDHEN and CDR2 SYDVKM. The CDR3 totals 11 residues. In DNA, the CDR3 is TGTGCCAGCAGTTCCCGAGACGAGCAGTACTTC. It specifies CASSSRDEQYF.

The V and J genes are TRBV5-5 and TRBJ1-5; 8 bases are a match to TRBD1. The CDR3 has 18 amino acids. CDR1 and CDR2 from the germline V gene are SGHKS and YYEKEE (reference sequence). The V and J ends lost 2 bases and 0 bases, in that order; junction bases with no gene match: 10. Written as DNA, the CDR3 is TGTGCCAGCAGCTTAGGTTGGACAGGGAGGGATAGCAATCAGCCCCAGCATTTT. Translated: CASSLGWTGRDSNQPQHF.

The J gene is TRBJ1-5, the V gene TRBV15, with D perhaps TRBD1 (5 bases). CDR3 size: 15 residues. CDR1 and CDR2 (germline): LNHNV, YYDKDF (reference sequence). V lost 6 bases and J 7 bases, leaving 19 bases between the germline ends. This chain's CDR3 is CATSHMGGEGQPQHF. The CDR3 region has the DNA TGTGCCACCAGTCATATGGGGGGGGAGGGCCAGCCCCAGCATTTT. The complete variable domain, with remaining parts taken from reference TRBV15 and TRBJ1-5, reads DAMVIQNPRYQVTQFGKPVTLSCSQTLNHNVMYWYQQKSSQAPKLLFHYYDKDFNNEADTPDNFQSRRPNTSFCFLDIRSPGLGDTAMYLCATSHMGGEGQPQHFGDGTRLSIL.

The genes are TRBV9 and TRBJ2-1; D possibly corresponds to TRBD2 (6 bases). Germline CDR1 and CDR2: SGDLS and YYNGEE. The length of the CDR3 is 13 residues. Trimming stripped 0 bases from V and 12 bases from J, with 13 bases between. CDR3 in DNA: TGTGCCAGCAGCGTAGCCGAGACTAGGTGGCAGTTCTTC. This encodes CASSVAETRWQFF. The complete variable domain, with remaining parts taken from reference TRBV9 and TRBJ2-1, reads DSGVTQTPKHLITATGQRVTLRCSPRSGDLSVYWYQQSLDQGLQFLIQYYNGEERAKGNILERFSAQQFPDLHSELNLSSLELGDSALYFCASSVAETRWQFFGPGTRLTVL.

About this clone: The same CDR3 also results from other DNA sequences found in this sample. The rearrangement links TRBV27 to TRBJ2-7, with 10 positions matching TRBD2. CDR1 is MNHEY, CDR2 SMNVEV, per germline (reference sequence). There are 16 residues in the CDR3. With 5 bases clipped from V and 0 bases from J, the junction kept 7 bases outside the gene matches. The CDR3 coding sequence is TGTGCCAGCAGTAAGGGGACTAGCGTCAGCTCCTACGAGCAGTACTTC. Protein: CASSKGTSVSSYEQYF.

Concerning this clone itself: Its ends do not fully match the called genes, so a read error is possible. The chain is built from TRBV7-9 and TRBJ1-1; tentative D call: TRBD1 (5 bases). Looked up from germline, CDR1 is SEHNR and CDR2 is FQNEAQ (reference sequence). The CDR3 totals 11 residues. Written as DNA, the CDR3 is TGTGCCAGCAGCATACCGGGGGAAGGACCTTTT. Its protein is CASSIPGEGPF.

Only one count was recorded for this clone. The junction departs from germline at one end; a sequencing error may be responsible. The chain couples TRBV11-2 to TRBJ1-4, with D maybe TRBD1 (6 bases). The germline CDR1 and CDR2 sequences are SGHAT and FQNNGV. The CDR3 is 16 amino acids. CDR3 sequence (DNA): TGTGCCAACAGCGCCCGGGACACCACCTATAATGAAAAACTGTTTTTT. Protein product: CANSARDTTYNEKLFF.

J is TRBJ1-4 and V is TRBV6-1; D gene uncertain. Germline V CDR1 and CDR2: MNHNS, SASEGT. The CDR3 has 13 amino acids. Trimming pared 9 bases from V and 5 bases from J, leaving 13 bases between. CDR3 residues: CASLEPNNEKLFF. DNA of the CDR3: TGTGCCAGTTTGGAGCCGAACAATGAAAAACTGTTTTTT.

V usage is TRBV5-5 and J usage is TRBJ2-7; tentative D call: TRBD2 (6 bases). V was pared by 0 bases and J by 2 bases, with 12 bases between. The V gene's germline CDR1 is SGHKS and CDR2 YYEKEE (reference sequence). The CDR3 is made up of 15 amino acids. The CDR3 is CASSLERGITYEQYF. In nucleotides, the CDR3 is TGTGCCAGCAGCTTGGAACGCGGGATAACCTACGAGCAGTACTTC.

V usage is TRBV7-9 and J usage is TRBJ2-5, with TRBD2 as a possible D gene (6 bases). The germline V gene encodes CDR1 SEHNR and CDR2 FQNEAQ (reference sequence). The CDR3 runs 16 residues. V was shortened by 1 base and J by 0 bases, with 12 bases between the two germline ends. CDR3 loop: CASSLGFGSNQETQYF. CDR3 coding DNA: TGTGCCAGCAGCTTAGGGTTCGGGAGTAACCAAGAGACCCAGTACTTC.

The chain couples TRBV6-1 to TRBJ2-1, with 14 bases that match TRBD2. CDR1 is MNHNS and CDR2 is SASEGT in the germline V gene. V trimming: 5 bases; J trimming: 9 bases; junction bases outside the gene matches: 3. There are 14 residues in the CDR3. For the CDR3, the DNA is TGTGCCAGCAGTCGACTAGCGGGAGGGGGTGAGCAGTTCTTC. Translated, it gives CASSRLAGGGEQFF.

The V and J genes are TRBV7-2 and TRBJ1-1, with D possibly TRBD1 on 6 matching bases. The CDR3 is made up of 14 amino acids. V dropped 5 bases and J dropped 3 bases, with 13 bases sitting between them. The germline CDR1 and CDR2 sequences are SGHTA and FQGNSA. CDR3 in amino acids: CASSGGAAYTEAFF. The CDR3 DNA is TGTGCCAGCAGCGGGGGGGCAGCGTACACTGAAGCTTTCTTT.

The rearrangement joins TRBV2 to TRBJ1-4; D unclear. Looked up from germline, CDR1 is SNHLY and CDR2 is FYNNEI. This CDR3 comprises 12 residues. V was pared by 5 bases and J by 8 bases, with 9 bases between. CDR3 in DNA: TGTGCCAGCAGTTACAGTATCGAAAAACTGTTTTTT. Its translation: CASSYSIEKLFF. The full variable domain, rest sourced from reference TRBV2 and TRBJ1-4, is EPEVTQTPSHQVTQMGQEVILRCVPISNHLYFYWYRQILGQKVEFLVSFYNNEISEKSEIFDDQFSVERPDGSNFTLKIRSTKLEDSAMYFCASSYSIEKLFFGSGTQLSVL.

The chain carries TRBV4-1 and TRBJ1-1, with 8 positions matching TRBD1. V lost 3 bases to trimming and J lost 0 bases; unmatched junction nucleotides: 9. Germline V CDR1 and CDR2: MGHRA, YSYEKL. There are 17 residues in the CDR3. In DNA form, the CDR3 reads TGCGCCAGCAGCCAGGCGACAGGGGAGGGGATGAACACTGAAGCTTTCTTT. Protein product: CASSQATGEGMNTEAFF.

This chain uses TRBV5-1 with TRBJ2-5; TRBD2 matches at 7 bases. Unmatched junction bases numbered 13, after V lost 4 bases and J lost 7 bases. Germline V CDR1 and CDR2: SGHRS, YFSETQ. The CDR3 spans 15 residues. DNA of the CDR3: TGCGCCAGCAGCACCCTCGGGGCGGGAGCTAGGACCCAGTACTTC. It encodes CASSTLGAGARTQYF.

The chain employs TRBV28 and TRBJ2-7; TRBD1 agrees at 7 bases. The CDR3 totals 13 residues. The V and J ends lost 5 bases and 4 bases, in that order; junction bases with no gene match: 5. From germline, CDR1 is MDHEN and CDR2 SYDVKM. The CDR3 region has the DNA TGTGCCAGCAGTCGGGACAGAAAATACGAGCAGTACTTC. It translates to CASSRDRKYEQYF.